Following are 11 T cell receptor beta chains from one sample sequenced in a study of T cell clonotyping in hematopoietic cell transplantation. Clones were read by immunoSEQ multiplex PCR, and TCRdb kept only the in-frame ones, dropping some. The sample lists more than 7,000 clones; 85% were seen once. The specimen comprised PBMCs, sampled 180 days after allogeneic stem cell transplant. The receptor source for this set is a female patient younger than 45 who had an allogeneic stem cell transplant, so the T cells may come from the graft donor. Some clones in this sample may be carry-over from other donors' samples.

This clone appeared a single time. The V gene is TRBV29-1, the J gene TRBJ2-2, with 9 bases fitting TRBD1. Germline trimming cut 6 bases from V and 6 bases from J; bases unmatched to any gene: 11. The V gene's germline CDR1 is SQVTM and CDR2 ANQGSEA. CDR3 length equals 15 residues. CDR3 amino acids: CSVRAGQGIAGELFF. In DNA form, the CDR3 reads TGCAGCGTGAGGGCGGGACAGGGTATAGCCGGGGAGCTGTTTTTT.

The chain employs TRBV13 and TRBJ2-7; 7 bases are a match to TRBD1. The V segment lost 5 bases and the J segment 6 bases; nucleotides outside the gene matches: 7. CDR3 size: 13 residues. Per germline, CDR1 PRHDT and CDR2 FYEKMQ (reference sequence). The CDR3 spells CASSQDRVIEQYF. CDR3 in DNA: TGTGCCAGCAGCCAAGACAGGGTTATCGAGCAGTACTTC.

The gene calls are TRBV6-5 and TRBJ1-2; maybe TRBD1 (5 bases). CDR1 MNHEY and CDR2 SVGAGI come from the germline V gene. The CDR3 runs 15 residues. V was pared by 6 bases and J by 8 bases, with 22 bases between. CDR3 sequence: CASSRIPEGRGGYTF. The DNA of the CDR3 is TGTGCCAGCAGCCGGATCCCTGAGGGGAGAGGGGGCTACACCTTC.

This clone was seen only once. J is TRBJ1-3 and V is TRBV19, with 7 bases lining up with TRBD1. The V gene end was trimmed by 3 bases and the J gene end by 0 bases; junction bases not matched to a gene: 2. The CDR3 extends over 15 amino acids. CDR1 LNHDA and CDR2 SQIVND come from the germline V gene (reference sequence). This CDR3 reads CASSMDRFSGNTIYF. Here the CDR3 DNA reads TGTGCCAGTAGTATGGACAGGTTCTCTGGAAACACCATATATTTT.

The J gene is TRBJ1-2, the V gene TRBV28; unclear D gene. The V end lost 5 bases, the J end lost 8 bases, and 9 bases lay between the germline ends. CDR3 size: 11 residues. Per germline, CDR1 MDHEN and CDR2 SYDVKM. CDR3 residues: CASSAMEGYTF. CDR3 bases: TGTGCCAGCAGTGCGATGGAGGGCTACACCTTC.

This sequence joins TRBV19 and TRBJ1-1, with D perhaps TRBD1 (6 bases). The V end was cut by 6 bases, the J end by 1 base, with 12 bases between. The CDR3 is made up of 14 amino acids. Germline loops: CDR1 LNHDA, CDR2 SQIVND (reference sequence). The CDR3 loop is CASSHRTANTEAFF. The CDR3 bases are TGTGCCAGTAGCCATCGGACAGCGAACACTGAAGCTTTCTTT. The variable domain in full, with the rest retrieved from reference TRBV19 and TRBJ1-1, is DGGITQSPKYLFRKEGQNVTLSCEQNLNHDAMYWYRQDPGQGLRLIYYSQIVNDFQKGDIAEGYSVSREKKESFPLTVTSAQKNPTAFYLCASSHRTANTEAFFGQGTRLTVV.

V gene TRBV4-1 combines with J gene TRBJ2-3; TRBD2 agrees at 10 bases. Per the germline V gene, CDR1 is MGHRA and CDR2 is YSYEKL. The trim removed 0 bases at V and 6 bases at J, leaving 6 bases unmatched. The CDR3 spans 16 residues. In DNA form, the CDR3 reads TGCGCCAGCAGCCAAGACATAGCGGGGGGTATGGATACGCAGTATTTT. Translating it yields CASSQDIAGGMDTQYF.

J is TRBJ1-6 and V is TRBV7-3; D remains ambiguous. Per the germline V gene, CDR1 is SGHTA and CDR2 is FQGTGA. The CDR3 has 14 amino acids. V lost 3 bases, J lost 5 bases, and 8 bases lay in between. The CDR3, as DNA: TGTGCCAGCAGCTTCGGGAGTGATAATTCACCCCTCCACTTT. It codes for CASSFGSDNSPLHF.

The V and J genes are TRBV4-2 and TRBJ1-2, with TRBD1 as a possible D gene (5 bases). Per germline, CDR1 LGHNA and CDR2 YNFKEQ. Trimming took off 4 bases at V and 2 bases at J, with 14 bases between the two ends. The CDR3 consists of 15 residues. CDR3 nucleotides: TGTGCCAGCAGCCCCCCTGGCCAGGGAAACTATGGCTACACCTTC. This sequence encodes CASSPPGQGNYGYTF.

This rearrangement joins TRBV10-3 to TRBJ2-7; tentatively, D is TRBD1 (5 bases). Trimming took off 2 bases at V and 9 bases at J, with 14 bases between the two ends. Germline CDR1 and CDR2: ENHRY and SYGVKD. The CDR3 has 13 amino acids. DNA of the CDR3: TGTGCCATCAGTGAGGGAAGGTTCCAGGGGCAGTACTTC. Translation: CAISEGRFQGQYF.

This clone was detected once. V is TRBV6-5 and J is TRBJ1-6; D not resolved. V was pared by 6 bases and J by 6 bases, with 6 bases between. The CDR3 is 12 residues long. Per the germline V gene, CDR1 is MNHEY and CDR2 is SVGAGI. The DNA for the CDR3 is TGTGCCAGCAGGTCCCCTAATTCACCCCTCCACTTT. Translation: CASRSPNSPLHF.